Each of the 29 T cell receptor beta chains below was sequenced from the same sample in a study of cytomegalovirus exposure and HLA in healthy donors. PCR amplification relied on 60 Vbeta primers (plus 13 Jbeta primers). TCRdb's table, derived via immunoSEQ multiplex PCR, lists solely in-frame clones and lacks some. The repertoire holds 150,000 to 200,000 clones, with 65% to 90% as singletons. Material for sequencing was PBMCs. These receptors all come from a man aged 50 to 59 in good health and CMV-seropositive.

This chain connects TRBV7-3 to TRBJ2-1, with D tentatively TRBD2 (6 bases). The CDR3 covers 13 residues. V shed 6 bases and J shed 9 bases, with 15 bases lying between them. CDR1 SGHTA and CDR2 FQGTGA come from the germline V gene. The CDR3 here is CASSRSGPREQFF. CDR3 DNA: TGTGCCAGCAGTAGGAGCGGGCCTCGTGAGCAGTTCTTC. Combining the CDR3 with reference TRBV7-3 and TRBJ2-1 gives the whole variable domain GAGVSQTPSNKVTEKGKYVELRCDPISGHTALYWYRQSLGQGPEFLIYFQGTGAADDSGLPNDRFFAVRPEGSVSTLKIQRTERGDSAVYLCASSRSGPREQFFGPGTRLTVL.

V usage is TRBV5-1 and J usage is TRBJ2-7; tentative D call: TRBD2 (5 bases). There are 14 residues in the CDR3. The V gene's germline CDR1 is SGHRS and CDR2 YFSETQ. Trimming left V 0 bases short and J 2 bases short, with 9 bases between. CDR3 nucleotides: TGCGCCAGCAGCTTGGACATACTAGCCTACGAGCAGTACTTC. It encodes CASSLDILAYEQYF.

V is TRBV7-2 and J is TRBJ1-2; 7 bases are shared with TRBD1. Unmatched junction bases numbered 17, after V lost 5 bases and J lost 8 bases. The germline gives CDR1 SGHTA, CDR2 FQGNSA. The CDR3 consists of 16 residues. DNA for the CDR3: TGTGCCAGCAGCCAAGATAGACAGGGAAGCTATGTAGGCTACACCTTC. Translating gives CASSQDRQGSYVGYTF.

The gene calls are TRBV7-9 and TRBJ2-3, with no clear D. CDR1 is SEHNR and CDR2 is FQNEAQ in the germline V gene (reference sequence). Deletions cut 6 bases from V and 2 bases from J, with 6 bases between. CDR3 size: 12 residues. As DNA, the CDR3 is TGTGCCAGCAGATCCTACACAGATACGCAGTATTTT. It codes for CASRSYTDTQYF.

V and J are TRBV4-3 and TRBJ2-7, with TRBD2 identical over 8 bases. The CDR3 consists of 15 residues. V shed 1 base and J 2 bases; nucleotides not matched to a gene: 4. Germline-derived CDR1 and CDR2 are LGHNA and YSLEER. In DNA, the CDR3 is TGCGCCAGCAGCCAAGTTCTAGCGGGTCCCTACGAGCAGTACTTC. This gives the protein CASSQVLAGPYEQYF.

The gene calls are TRBV6-5 and TRBJ2-6; a possible D gene is TRBD2 (5 bases). Germline values: CDR1 MNHEY, CDR2 SVGAGI. The CDR3 runs 15 residues. The V and J ends lost 8 bases and 0 bases respectively, with 11 bases between them. DNA of the CDR3: TGTGCCAGCTCTAAAGGGAGCTCTGGGGCCAACGTCCTGACTTTC. It yields the protein CASSKGSSGANVLTF.

V and J are TRBV29-1 and TRBJ2-1; D remains unclear. CDR1 is SQVTM and CDR2 is ANQGSEA in the germline V gene. Trimming stripped 7 bases from V and 5 bases from J, with 6 bases between. The CDR3 has 10 amino acids. The CDR3 nucleotides are TGCAGCGCCAACAACAATGAGCAGTTCTTC. Its protein product is CSANNNEQFF.

The J gene is TRBJ2-1, the V gene TRBV7-2, with D unresolved. The germline V gene has CDR1 SGHTA and CDR2 FQGNSA. There are 14 residues in the CDR3. The ends were cut back, 5 bases at V and 3 bases at J, with 11 bases in the middle. CDR3 nucleotides: TGTGCCAGCAGCCCCGCCCTACTCTACAATGAGCAGTTCTTC. It yields the protein CASSPALLYNEQFF.

J is TRBJ2-2 and V is TRBV5-1, with 9 bases lining up with TRBD2. This CDR3 has 15 amino acids. Trimming at V came to 6 bases and at J to 4 bases, leaving 7 bases not matched to a gene. CDR1 SGHRS and CDR2 YFSETQ come from the germline V gene. As DNA, the CDR3 is TGCGCCAGCACTAAGCGGGAGGACGGCACCGGGGAGCTGTTTTTT. This sequence encodes CASTKREDGTGELFF. Full variable domain (rest looked up from reference TRBV5-1 and TRBJ2-2): KAGVTQTPRYLIKTRGQQVTLSCSPISGHRSVSWYQQTPGQGLQFLFEYFSETQRNKGNFPGRFSGRQFSNSRSEMNVSTLELGDSALYLCASTKREDGTGELFFGEGSRLTVL.

The rearrangement uses TRBV28 and TRBJ1-1; D perhaps matches TRBD1 (6 bases). Trimming left V 5 bases short and J 1 base short, with 11 bases between. Per germline, CDR1 MDHEN and CDR2 SYDVKM. The CDR3 has 14 residues. The CDR3: CASSPGTPNTEAFF. CDR3 sequence (DNA): TGTGCCAGCAGTCCCGGGACACCGAACACTGAAGCTTTCTTT. The whole variable domain, remainder taken from reference TRBV28 and TRBJ1-1, is DVKVTQSSRYLVKRTGEKVFLECVQDMDHENMFWYRQDPGLGLRLIYFSYDVKMKEKGDIPEGYSVSREKKERFSLILESASTNQTSMYLCASSPGTPNTEAFFGQGTRLTVV.

The rearrangement links TRBV6-5 to TRBJ1-6; TRBD1 is a possible D gene (5 bases). This CDR3 contains 13 residues. V shed 7 bases and J shed 8 bases, with 12 bases lying between them. Germline CDR1 is MNHEY and CDR2 is SVGAGI. CDR3 sequence: CASTPGKYSPLHF. For the CDR3, the DNA is TGTGCCAGCACCCCAGGGAAATATTCACCCCTCCACTTT.

The chain combines TRBV7-8 with TRBJ2-1, with D possibly being TRBD1 (6 bases). Per germline, CDR1 SGHVS and CDR2 FQNEAQ. The CDR3 is made up of 16 amino acids. V was clipped by 2 bases and J by 3 bases, with 14 bases between them. CDR3 in amino acids: CASSLFRRGFYNEQFF. The CDR3 nucleotides are TGTGCCAGCAGCTTATTTCGCAGGGGATTCTACAATGAGCAGTTCTTC.

V gene TRBV30 combines with J gene TRBJ1-6; weak D call: TRBD1 (5 bases). CDR1 GTSNPN and CDR2 SVGIG come from the germline V gene (reference sequence). This CDR3 is 15 amino acids long. V lost 1 base and J 1 base, leaving 8 bases between the germline ends. The CDR3 is CAWSDGASYNSPLHF. The DNA for the CDR3 is TGTGCCTGGAGTGATGGGGCATCCTATAATTCACCCCTCCACTTT. The variable domain in full, with the rest retrieved from reference TRBV30 and TRBJ1-6, is SQTIHQWPATLVQPVGSPLSLECTVEGTSNPNLYWYRQAAGRGLQLLFYSVGIGQISSEVPQNLSASRPQDRQFILSSKKLLLSDSGFYLCAWSDGASYNSPLHFGNGTRLTVT.

This clone was picked up a small number of times. The rearrangement links TRBV30 to TRBJ2-1; the match to TRBD2 covers 7 bases. CDR1 is GTSNPN and CDR2 is SVGIG in the germline V gene (reference sequence). This CDR3 region has 14 residues. V gave up 0 bases and J gave up 3 bases; unmatched junction bases: 2. DNA of the CDR3: TGTGCCTGGAGTGTGGCTAGCGGCTACAATGAGCAGTTCTTC. Its protein is CAWSVASGYNEQFF.

V gene TRBV19 combines with J gene TRBJ2-4, with 10 bases identical to TRBD2. The CDR3 has 15 residues. J lost 2 bases, V lost 6 bases, and 4 bases had no gene match. Germline loops: CDR1 LNHDA, CDR2 SQIVND (reference sequence). The CDR3 DNA reads as TGTGCCAGTAGCCCGGGACTAGCGACCAAAAACATTCAGTACTTC. Residues: CASSPGLATKNIQYF.

The chain is built from TRBV10-2 and TRBJ2-3; 8 bases match TRBD2. From germline, CDR1 is WSHSY and CDR2 SAAADI. This CDR3 contains 14 residues. Trimming removed 5 bases from V and 6 bases from J; junction bases left unmatched: 7. The CDR3 sequence: CASSSAGVLDTQYF. DNA for the CDR3: TGCGCCAGCAGTTCAGCGGGGGTCTTGGATACGCAGTATTTT.

V gene TRBV28 combines with J gene TRBJ1-6, with a tentative D call TRBD1 (6 bases). This CDR3 region has 15 residues. The germline V gene has CDR1 MDHEN and CDR2 SYDVKM. Trimming cost V 5 bases and J 7 bases, with 15 bases left between them. The chain's CDR3 is CASSPGDIRNSPLHF. CDR3 bases: TGTGCCAGCAGTCCCGGGGACATACGAAATTCACCCCTCCACTTT. Looking up the rest from reference TRBV28 and TRBJ1-6 gives the full variable domain: DVKVTQSSRYLVKRTGEKVFLECVQDMDHENMFWYRQDPGLGLRLIYFSYDVKMKEKGDIPEGYSVSREKKERFSLILESASTNQTSMYLCASSPGDIRNSPLHFGNGTRLTVT.

The chain joins TRBV6-5 to TRBJ2-1, with D possibly being TRBD2 (5 bases). Germline V gives CDR1 MNHEY, CDR2 SVGAGI. The CDR3 has 16 residues. Trimming pared 0 bases from V and 1 base from J, leaving 10 bases between. The CDR3 DNA reads TGTGCCAGCAGTTACTCAAGGGAGAATTCCTACAATGAGCAGTTCTTC. Translated, it gives CASSYSRENSYNEQFF.

This clone was seen only once. The chain couples TRBV18 to TRBJ2-7, with TRBD2 matching over 8 bases. Germline V gene lookup returns CDR1 KGHSH and CDR2 LQKENI. The CDR3 has 14 amino acids. Trimming took 5 bases from V and 5 from J; bases not matched to a gene: 8. The CDR3 DNA reads as TGTGCCAGCTCATCTACTAGCGGAGGGGACGAGCAGTACTTC. This encodes CASSSTSGGDEQYF.

The chain links TRBV18 to TRBJ2-1; 9 positions agree with TRBD1. Germline CDR1 is KGHSH and CDR2 is LQKENI. CDR3 length equals 17 residues. V lost 2 bases and J lost 4; bases outside the gene matches: 9. The DNA for the CDR3 is TGTGCCAGCTCACCAAGCGTCGGGGGACAGGGTTACAATGAGCAGTTCTTC. Residues: CASSPSVGGQGYNEQFF.

This sequence joins TRBV2 and TRBJ2-5, with 12 bases aligning to TRBD2. Trimming removed 7 bases from V and 5 bases from J; junction bases left unmatched: 8. The V gene's germline CDR1 is SNHLY and CDR2 FYNNEI. The CDR3 loop spans 15 amino acids. The CDR3 region has the DNA TGTGCCAGCAATCCTAGCGGGGGGGACGGGGAGACCCAGTACTTC. Protein: CASNPSGGDGETQYF.

This chain links TRBV30 with TRBJ2-3, with a tentative D call TRBD2 (6 bases). Between the trimmed V and J ends, which lost 0 bases and 0 bases, there was a span of 13 bases. CDR1 and CDR2 from the germline V gene are GTSNPN and SVGIG (reference sequence). The CDR3 consists of 16 residues. The chain's CDR3 is CAWSVELARSTDTQYF. Written as DNA, the CDR3 is TGTGCCTGGAGTGTAGAGCTAGCGCGAAGCACAGATACGCAGTATTTT.

This clone was observed a few times. V usage is TRBV7-3 and J usage is TRBJ2-7, with 10 bases matching TRBD2. The CDR3 covers 16 residues. V gave up 8 bases and J gave up 3 bases; unmatched junction bases: 13. Per germline, CDR1 SGHTA and CDR2 FQGTGA. The CDR3 coding sequence is TGTGCCAGCCCATTCAAGAGGACTAGCGGAATCTACGAGCAGTACTTC. Translating gives CASPFKRTSGIYEQYF.

This clone was seen once. The chain combines TRBV19 with TRBJ2-3, with 8 bases matching TRBD1. The V segment lost 5 bases and the J segment 1 base; nucleotides outside the gene matches: 5. The CDR3 is 15 amino acids. Germline loops: CDR1 LNHDA, CDR2 SQIVND (reference sequence). Here the CDR3 reads CASSYSGQGTDTQYF. In DNA form, the CDR3 reads TGTGCCAGTAGTTACTCGGGACAGGGCACAGATACGCAGTATTTT. Complete variable domain (other parts from reference TRBV19 and TRBJ2-3): DGGITQSPKYLFRKEGQNVTLSCEQNLNHDAMYWYRQDPGQGLRLIYYSQIVNDFQKGDIAEGYSVSREKKESFPLTVTSAQKNPTAFYLCASSYSGQGTDTQYFGPGTRLTVL.

The J gene is TRBJ2-7, the V gene TRBV9; 11 bases match TRBD2. J gave up 5 bases and V 3 bases, and 4 bases lay outside the gene matches. The CDR3 length is 14 residues. CDR1 is SGDLS and CDR2 is YYNGEE in the germline V gene. The DNA of the CDR3 is TGTGCCAGCAGCGCTAGCGGGAGGCTTGACGAGCAGTACTTC. Translated, it gives CASSASGRLDEQYF.

A single count supports this clone. The chain joins TRBV4-2 to TRBJ1-6; D unclear. Trimming cost V 0 bases and J 10 bases, with 16 bases left between them. Germline V lookup: CDR1 LGHNA, CDR2 YNFKEQ. The CDR3 length is 16 residues. CDR3 bases: TGTGCCAGCAGCCAAGATGGCGGTACAATCCAATCACCCCTCCACTTT. This encodes CASSQDGGTIQSPLHF.

The chain uses TRBV6-5 and TRBJ1-2; 8 positions match TRBD1. V lost 8 bases and J lost 4; bases outside the gene matches: 12. The CDR3 length is 15 residues. Germline lookup yields CDR1 MNHEY and CDR2 SVGAGI. CDR3 in amino acids: CASSPQDRAPYGYTF. CDR3 coding DNA: TGTGCCAGCTCTCCCCAGGACAGGGCCCCCTATGGCTACACCTTC.

This clone was seen more than once but under ten times. This chain joins TRBV19 and TRBJ1-6; 8 positions agree with TRBD1. V lost 5 bases, J lost 7 bases, and 7 bases stayed unmatched. CDR1 and CDR2 (germline): LNHDA, SQIVND (reference sequence). The CDR3 runs to 15 residues. CDR3 region: CASSRDRTLNSPLHF. For the CDR3, the DNA is TGTGCCAGTAGTCGGGACAGGACGCTAAATTCACCCCTCCACTTT. Looking up the rest from reference TRBV19 and TRBJ1-6 gives the full variable domain: DGGITQSPKYLFRKEGQNVTLSCEQNLNHDAMYWYRQDPGQGLRLIYYSQIVNDFQKGDIAEGYSVSREKKESFPLTVTSAQKNPTAFYLCASSRDRTLNSPLHFGNGTRLTVT.

V usage is TRBV11-2 and J usage is TRBJ2-3; 7 bases fit TRBD2. Germline V gives CDR1 SGHAT, CDR2 FQNNGV. The length of the CDR3 is 17 residues. Germline trimming cut 1 base from V and 2 bases from J; bases unmatched to any gene: 9. CDR3 residues: CASSLAGGMANTDTQYF. CDR3 nucleotide sequence: TGTGCCAGCAGCTTAGCGGGAGGCATGGCTAACACAGATACGCAGTATTTT.